Listed below are T cell receptor beta chains from one sample, sequenced in a study of blood T cell repertoires in COVID-19. Produced via immunoSEQ multiplex PCR; TCRdb's table is partial and in-frame only. This table has about half a million clones, approximately 85% appearing once. The specimen sequenced was peripheral blood. The source is a human donor in a cohort sampled during active COVID-19. Each CDR3 is given with its conserved first and last residue. Fields, in order: V gene, clone size, J gene, D gene, CDR3 protein, CDR3 DNA. D genes are given only for firm matches. Where a row states a size, it is once, few, many or the class of an expanded clone; other rows omit it.

>TRBV15|NA|TRBJ2-5|NA
CATSRQASWETQYF
TGTGCCACCAGCAGACAGGCCTCTTGGGAGACCCAGTACTTC
>TRBV3-1/TRBV3-2|NA|TRBJ1-4|NA
CASSRQGSTNEKLFF
TGTGCCAGCAGCCGCCAGGGATCAACTAATGAAAAACTGTTTTTT
>TRBV13|many|TRBJ1-5|NA
CASLRQGRDQPQHF
TGTGCCAGCCTTAGGCAGGGTAGGGATCAGCCCCAGCATTTT
>TRBV4-2|once|TRBJ2-1|TRBD2
CASSQGSLAGGPPVNNEQFF
TGTGCCAGCAGCCAGGGATCCTTAGCGGGAGGGCCACCGGTTAACAATGAGCAGTTCTTC
>TRBV2|NA|TRBJ2-3|TRBD1
CASGDRGGTDTQYF
TGTGCCAGCGGGGACAGGGGTGGCACAGATACGCAGTATTTT
>TRBV5-4|NA|TRBJ2-3|TRBD2
CASSFGTSGASTDTQYF
TGTGCCAGCAGCTTTGGGACTAGCGGGGCTAGCACAGATACGCAGTATTTT
>TRBV6-1|NA|TRBJ2-5|TRBD2
CASSVLAGGPWETQYF
TGTGCCAGCAGTGTACTAGCGGGAGGGCCCTGGGAGACCCAGTACTTC
>TRBV7-2|NA|TRBJ1-2|TRBD1
CASSLGQGQGYTF
TGTGCCAGCAGCTTGGGACAGGGGCAGGGCTACACCTTC
>TRBV18|NA|TRBJ2-1|TRBD2
CATSLSGGYEQFF
TGTGCCACCTCACTGAGCGGGGGGTATGAGCAGTTCTTC
>TRBV7-3|few|TRBJ1-2|NA
CASSSTFRWGRVIGGYGYTF
TGTGCCAGCAGCTCTACCTTCCGGTGGGGCAGGGTGATCGGCGGCTATGGCTACACCTTC
>TRBV2|NA|TRBJ1-1|TRBD1
CASNRQGPNTEAFF
TGTGCCAGCAATCGACAGGGGCCGAACACTGAAGCTTTCTTT
>TRBV4-2|NA|TRBJ1-1|NA
CASSPLGQEGTEAFF
TGTGCCAGCAGCCCCCTGGGACAAGAGGGCACTGAAGCTTTCTTT
>TRBV9|NA|TRBJ1-3|NA
CASSVEDTIYF
TGTGCCAGCAGCGTTGAGGACACCATATATTTT
>TRBV24-1|once|TRBJ2-1|NA
CATSRLDEQFF
TGTGCCACCAGTAGACTGGATGAGCAGTTCTTC
>TRBV7-2|NA|TRBJ2-7|NA
CASSLGVGGSYEQYF
TGTGCCAGCAGCTTAGGTGTCGGCGGGTCCTACGAGCAGTACTTC
>TRBV3-1/TRBV3-2|NA|TRBJ1-1|NA
CASSQSAAEAFF
TGTGCCAGCAGCCAGTCGGCAGCGGAAGCTTTCTTT
>TRBV28|NA|TRBJ2-3|TRBD1
CASSFGGTGADTQYF
TGTGCCAGCAGTTTTGGGGGGACAGGGGCAGATACGCAGTATTTT
>TRBV30|NA|TRBJ2-5|NA
CAVLRDPGGETQYF
TGTGCCGTCCTCAGGGATCCGGGCGGAGAGACCCAGTACTTC
>TRBV27|NA|TRBJ1-6|NA
CASSLSRQGTNSPLHF
TGTGCCAGCAGTTTATCCCGGCAGGGAACAAATTCACCCCTCCACTTT
>TRBV27|once|TRBJ1-6|TRBD1
CASGWTGDRGNSPLHF
TGTGCCAGCGGTTGGACAGGGGACCGGGGGAATTCACCCCTCCACTTT
>TRBV3-1/TRBV3-2|NA|TRBJ2-2|NA
CASSQGPGLQRSGELFF
TGTGCCAGCAGCCAAGGACCGGGACTGCAACGATCCGGGGAGCTGTTTTTT
>TRBV19|NA|TRBJ1-5|NA
CASSTSEAGPSQHF
TGTGCCAGTAGTACATCTGAAGCGGGGCCCTCGCAGCATTTT
>TRBV5-6|NA|TRBJ1-3|TRBD1
CASSLAGTGGRNTIYF
TGTGCCAGCAGCCTAGCCGGGACAGGGGGCCGAAACACCATATATTTT
>TRBV9|NA|TRBJ1-4|NA
CASSVGAVRGPLANEKLFF
TGTGCCAGCAGCGTAGGAGCTGTAAGGGGCCCCCTCGCTAATGAAAAACTGTTTTTT
>TRBV4-3|NA|TRBJ1-4|TRBD1
CASSQGQGVRDEKLFF
TGCGCCAGCAGCCAAGGACAGGGGGTACGGGATGAAAAACTGTTTTTT
>TRBV7-3|NA|TRBJ1-1|TRBD1
CASSMGQGELEAFF
TGTGCCAGCAGCATGGGACAGGGGGAACTTGAAGCTTTCTTT
>TRBV11-2|once|TRBJ1-2|NA
CASSRSPYGYTF
TGTGCCAGCAGCCGTAGCCCTTATGGCTACACCTTC
>TRBV28|NA|TRBJ1-2|NA
CASSLLRYGYTF
TGTGCCAGCAGTTTATTGCGCTATGGCTACACCTTC
>TRBV15|NA|TRBJ2-6|NA
CATSRMTGDLVLTF
TGTGCCACCAGCAGGATGACAGGAGATCTCGTCCTGACTTTC
>TRBV18|many|TRBJ1-2|TRBD1
CASSPGTDPYGYTF
TGTGCCAGCTCACCAGGGACAGACCCCTATGGCTACACCTTC
>TRBV3-1/TRBV3-2|NA|TRBJ2-1|NA
CASSQGLSNEQFF
TGTGCCAGCAGCCAGGGACTGAGCAATGAGCAGTTCTTC
>TRBV18|NA|TRBJ2-7|NA
CASSSNRGGRIYEQYF
TGTGCCAGCTCTTCTAATCGGGGTGGGAGAATCTACGAGCAGTACTTC
>TRBV6-5|NA|TRBJ2-3|NA
CASSRGDTQYF
TGTGCCAGCAGCAGGGGAGATACGCAGTATTTT
>TRBV28|NA|TRBJ2-7|NA
CASSSNLSYEQYF
TGTGCCAGCAGTTCTAACCTTTCCTACGAGCAGTACTTC
>TRBV10-3|NA|TRBJ2-6|NA
CAISASSGSGANVLTF
TGTGCCATCAGCGCCTCGTCGGGGTCTGGGGCCAACGTCCTGACTTTC
>TRBV18|NA|TRBJ1-4|NA
CASSLRWGEGEKLFF
TGTGCCAGCTCACTTCGGTGGGGAGAAGGTGAAAAACTGTTTTTT
>TRBV10-3|NA|TRBJ1-2|TRBD1
CAIREDTGADGYTF
TGTGCCATCAGGGAAGACACAGGGGCGGATGGCTACACCTTC
>TRBV6-6|NA|TRBJ2-7|NA
CASSYEELSYEQYF
TGTGCCAGCAGTTATGAAGAACTCTCCTACGAGCAGTACTTC
>TRBV28|NA|TRBJ1-1|TRBD1
CASSLIRYQGAVTEAFF
TGTGCCAGCAGTTTGATACGCTACCAGGGGGCGGTCACTGAAGCTTTCTTT
>TRBV18|NA|TRBJ1-2|NA
CASSPTAGDYGYTF
TGTGCCAGCTCACCTACGGCAGGGGACTATGGCTACACCTTC
>TRBV27|NA|TRBJ2-2|NA
CASSIGQSTNTGELFF
TGTGCCAGCAGTATTGGACAGTCCACGAACACCGGGGAGCTGTTTTTT
>TRBV11-3|NA|TRBJ2-1|NA
CASSLGGGTSYNEQFF
TGTGCCAGCAGCTTAGGGGGCGGGACCTCCTACAATGAGCAGTTCTTC
>TRBV6-5|NA|TRBJ2-7|NA
CASRVNRVSEQYF
TGTGCCAGCAGAGTAAACAGGGTGTCCGAGCAGTACTTC
>TRBV5-1|NA|TRBJ2-7|TRBD2
CASRVGLAETYEQYF
TGCGCCAGCAGAGTGGGACTAGCGGAAACCTACGAGCAGTACTTC
>TRBV6-5|NA|TRBJ2-1|TRBD2
CASSFPGLAGVYEQFF
TGTGCCAGCAGTTTCCCCGGACTAGCGGGAGTATATGAGCAGTTCTTC
>TRBV28|NA|TRBJ2-7|TRBD2
CASSFEREYPEQYF
TGTGCCAGCAGTTTCGAGCGGGAGTACCCCGAGCAGTACTTC
>TRBV5-4|NA|TRBJ1-2|NA
CASSPPENYGYTF
TGTGCCAGCAGCCCGCCGGAGAACTATGGCTACACCTTC
>TRBV5-1|NA|TRBJ1-5|NA
CASSQRGVKQPQHF
TGCGCCAGCAGCCAGCGCGGGGTGAAACAGCCCCAGCATTTT
>TRBV28|NA|TRBJ2-2|NA
CASSSPGDTGELFF
TGTGCCAGCAGTTCCCCGGGGGACACCGGGGAGCTGTTTTTT
>TRBV7-2|NA|TRBJ2-5|NA
CASSPRDFQETQYF
TGTGCCAGCAGCCCTCGGGACTTCCAAGAGACCCAGTACTTC
>TRBV7-2|NA|TRBJ1-2|TRBD1
CASSPQTGINYGYTF
TGTGCCAGCAGCCCTCAGACAGGGATAAACTATGGCTACACCTTC
>TRBV3-1/TRBV3-2|once|TRBJ2-7|NA
CASSQDAYEQYF
TGTGCCAGCAGCCAAGATGCGTACGAGCAGTACTTC
>TRBV28|few|TRBJ1-2|TRBD1
CASSFYGQGARGGYTF
TGTGCCAGCAGTTTTTACGGACAGGGGGCGCGGGGAGGCTACACCTTC
>TRBV28|NA|TRBJ1-1|NA
CASSPWNTEAFF
TGTGCCAGCAGCCCCTGGAACACTGAAGCTTTCTTT
>TRBV4-3|NA|TRBJ1-2|NA
CASSQDLRQVYGYTF
TGCGCCAGCAGCCAAGATCTAAGACAGGTTTATGGCTACACCTTC
>TRBV6-5|NA|TRBJ2-3|NA
CASSYQAGLTDTQYF
TGTGCCAGCAGTTACCAGGCAGGGCTCACAGATACGCAGTATTTT
>TRBV19|NA|TRBJ2-3|TRBD2
CASSISREGPDTQYF
TGTGCCAGTAGTATTTCGCGGGAGGGCCCCGATACGCAGTATTTT
>TRBV6-2/TRBV6-3|NA|TRBJ2-1|NA
CASSYHYNEQFF
TGTGCCAGCAGTTACCACTACAATGAGCAGTTCTTC